The next 14 T cell receptor beta chains were all read from a single sample in a study of human T cells and chemical hapten exposure. Time point defined: pre-sensitization, week 0. This sample's treatment: therapeutic diphenylcyclopropenone sensitization with weekly scalp DPC. TCRdb re-called the RACE reads with MiXCR, one entry per CDR3 protein. The table records about 77,000 distinct CDR3 sequences, 14% of them present only once. The sequenced sample was whole blood, obtained in connection with sensitization to the hapten diphenylcyclopropenone (DPC). The receptor source for this set is a woman aged 45-65 years with alopecia areata. Some clones in this sample may be carry-over from other donors' samples.

V usage is TRBV19 and J usage is TRBJ1-2; TRBD1 matches at 8 bases. Germline V gives CDR1 LNHDA, CDR2 SQIVND (reference sequence). Unmatched junction bases numbered 5, after V lost 4 bases and J lost 7 bases. This CDR3 comprises 13 residues. CDR3 sequence reads: CASSTTGDPGYTF. For the CDR3, the DNA is TGTGCCAGTAGTACGACAGGGGATCCTGGCTACACCTTC.

V gene TRBV3-1 combines with J gene TRBJ1-1, with no clear D. CDR1 is LGHDT, CDR2 YNNKEL, per germline (reference sequence). V lost 0 bases, J lost 2 bases, and 7 bases lay in between. This CDR3 spans 14 amino acids. For the CDR3, the DNA is TGTGCCAGCAGCCAAGATTTGGCAAACACTGAAGCTTTCTTT. It yields the protein CASSQDLANTEAFF.

J is TRBJ2-7 and V is TRBV12-3 or TRBV12-4; D call uncertain. This CDR3 has 14 residues. Trimming took off 3 bases at V and 0 bases at J, with 9 bases between the two ends. DNA for the CDR3: TGTGCCAGCAGTTTGTTCCTGACCTCCTACGAGCAGTACTTC. As protein: CASSLFLTSYEQYF.

This rearrangement joins TRBV28 to TRBJ2-7; 12 nucleotides line up with TRBD2. V gave up 4 bases and J gave up 4 bases; unmatched junction bases: 8. This CDR3 has 16 residues. In germline, CDR1 is MDHEN, CDR2 SYDVKM. The CDR3 is CASSSTRLAGEYEQYF. The CDR3 DNA reads TGTGCCAGCAGTTCAACTCGACTAGCGGGGGAATACGAGCAGTACTTC.

This clonotype was recorded at least ten times. V is TRBV7-6 and J is TRBJ1-1; perhaps TRBD1 as D (5 bases). Germline V gene data show CDR1 as SGHVS and CDR2 as FNYEAQ. The V and J ends lost 5 bases and 4 bases respectively, with 14 bases between them. CDR3 size: 14 residues. The CDR3 DNA follows: TGTGCCAGCAGCCCCGGGACGGAGGTCACTGAAGCTTTCTTT. Its translation: CASSPGTEVTEAFF. The entire variable domain, with the rest obtained from reference TRBV7-6 and TRBJ1-1, is as follows: GAGVSQSPRYKVTKRGQDVALRCDPISGHVSLYWYRQALGQGPEFLTYFNYEAQQDKSGLPNDRFSAERPEGSISTLTIQRTEQRDSAMYRCASSPGTEVTEAFFGQGTRLTVV.

The chain is built from TRBV3-1 and TRBJ2-1; TRBD1 matches at 10 bases. CDR3 length: 15 amino acids. The ends lost 5 bases at V and 9 bases at J; junction bases unmatched: 10. Germline CDR1 LGHDT, CDR2 YNNKEL (reference sequence). CDR3 loop: CASSWGQGNRGEQFF. CDR3 DNA: TGTGCCAGCAGCTGGGGACAGGGGAATAGAGGTGAGCAGTTCTTC.

This clonotype showed up just a few times. This sequence joins TRBV18 and TRBJ1-2, with a possible D match to TRBD1 (6 bases). Trimming cost V 3 bases and J 6 bases, with 11 bases left between them. CDR3 length equals 13 residues. Per germline, CDR1 KGHSH and CDR2 LQKENI. CDR3: CASSPEHRDGYTF. DNA for the CDR3: TGTGCCAGCTCACCCGAACACAGGGATGGCTACACCTTC.

This clonotype occurred a few times. The CDR3 does not close with the conserved phenylalanine or tryptophan, likely indicating a read error. No DNA is shown, since the ends of the CDR3 on it are uncertain; the CDR3 is the one TCRdb lists. The chain has TRBV21-1 and TRBJ2-1; TRBD2 is taken as the D call from the table, unchecked against the DNA. TRBV21-1 counts as a pseudogene. The CDR3 sequence runs 12 residues, both termini included. Here the CDR3 reads CASSKDGLDARR.

This clonotype appeared a few times. This rearrangement joins TRBV11-1 to TRBJ2-5; 14 positions agree with TRBD2. V trimming: 6 bases; J trimming: 0 bases; junction bases outside the gene matches: 6. This CDR3 comprises 17 residues. Germline lookup yields CDR1 SGHAT and CDR2 FQDESV (reference sequence). CDR3 sequence: CASSSGLAGGYQETQYF. The CDR3 bases are TGTGCCAGCAGTTCCGGACTAGCGGGAGGATACCAAGAGACCCAGTACTTC.

The V and J genes are TRBV6-2 or TRBV6-3 and TRBJ2-5; D gene unclear. Per germline, CDR1 MNHEY and CDR2 SVGEGT. The CDR3 is 15 amino acids. V was trimmed by 8 bases and J by 1 base, leaving 17 bases between them. CDR3 residues: CASRFGSGSQETQYF. The CDR3 bases are TGTGCCAGCCGCTTCGGCAGTGGTAGCCAAGAGACCCAGTACTTC.

The chain employs TRBV7-9 and TRBJ2-1; no reliable D call. The V end lost 5 bases, the J end lost 5 bases, and 16 bases lay between the germline ends. Germline V gene lookup returns CDR1 SEHNR and CDR2 FQNEAQ (reference sequence). The CDR3 loop spans 15 amino acids. CDR3 sequence: CASSGVPIRDNEQFF. CDR3 in DNA: TGTGCCAGCAGCGGGGTCCCCATAAGAGACAATGAGCAGTTCTTC.

This clonotype was counted between two and nine times. The chain carries TRBV4-2 and TRBJ2-1; no reliable D call. The CDR3 runs to 13 residues. V shed 0 bases and J shed 4 bases, with 4 bases lying between them. Germline V gene lookup returns CDR1 LGHNA and CDR2 YNFKEQ. Here the CDR3 reads CASSQDNYNEQFF. CDR3 DNA sequence: TGTGCCAGCAGCCAAGATAATTACAATGAGCAGTTCTTC.

J is TRBJ1-2 and V is TRBV29-1, with D perhaps TRBD1 (6 bases). The CDR3 totals 12 residues. V lost 8 bases and J lost 6, with 16 bases in between. In germline, CDR1 is SQVTM, CDR2 ANQGSEA. Written as DNA, the CDR3 is TGCAGCTTCCAAGGGACAAGAAATGGCTACACCTTC. This encodes CSFQGTRNGYTF.

This clonotype has only a few counts. The chain uses TRBV11-2 and TRBJ2-1, with D perhaps matching TRBD1 (5 bases). This CDR3 has 15 residues. V was cut by 5 bases and J by 2 bases, with 13 bases left in between. Germline V lookup: CDR1 SGHAT, CDR2 FQNNGV. CDR3 bases: TGTGCCAGCAGCCTCGACAGTCTACCCTACAATGAGCAGTTCTTC. It codes for CASSLDSLPYNEQFF.